The clone carrying this T cell receptor beta chain has more than one count but fewer than ten. Its antigen is not known. This CDR3 is 12 amino acids long. Between the trimmed V and J ends, which lost 0 bases and 8 bases, there was a span of 6 bases. The germline V gene has CDR1 SGDLS and CDR2 YYNGEE. The sample comes from a study of early T cells in non-severe SARS-CoV-2 infection. At the level of the study: Chains were unpaired, as sequencing was done on bulk RNA from unsorted whole blood. Notes on the study in general: VDJdb matches were skewed toward anti-spike CD8 T cell responses.

Researchers tagged individual cDNA molecules with unique molecular identifiers. TCRdb fed the 5' RACE reads into MiXCR, producing one record per CDR3 protein. The data show 65,000 to 85,000 distinct CDR3 sequences, 13% seen once. The receptor was derived from an adult who was a healthcare worker with PCR-confirmed SARS-CoV-2 infection or an uninfected control (not recorded which). Sequencing was done on a sample of whole blood. The chain carries TRBV9 and TRBJ2-1; the D gene is possibly TRBD2 (6 bases). CDR3 nucleotide sequence: TGTGCCAGCAGCGTAGGCGGGGATGAGCAGTTCTTC. Its translation is CASSVGGDEQFF. The variable domain in full, with the rest retrieved from reference TRBV9 and TRBJ2-1, is DSGVTQTPKHLITATGQRVTLRCSPRSGDLSVYWYQQSLDQGLQFLIQYYNGEERAKGNILERFSAQQFPDLHSELNLSSLELGDSALYFCASSVGGDEQFFGPGTRLTVL.